This T cell receptor beta chain was identified in a study of cytomegalovirus exposure and HLA in healthy donors. Study context: HLA-typed donors were the source of approximately 86 million unique TCRs held in an early data release. Study conclusions and caveats: CMV serostatus stood as the only immune exposure information on hand. Specific recognition of CMV antigens was confirmed in vitro for a few chains (all CMV-associated).

Worth noting for this clone: No antigen is known for it.

60 Vbeta and 13 Jbeta primers were used in PCR. Using immunoSEQ multiplex PCR, the repertoire was profiled, and TCRdb retains in-frame clones only, with some absent. This sample has roughly 89,000 clones, with approximately 80% found just once. Germline V lookup: CDR1 SGHRS, CDR2 YFSETQ. Trimming at V came to 0 bases and at J to 5 bases, leaving 4 bases not matched to a gene. This CDR3 spans 14 amino acids. The sequence came from a man aged 18 to 29 in good health and CMV-seronegative. Material: PBMCs. The rearrangement links TRBV5-1 to TRBJ2-5, with 7 positions matching TRBD1. The CDR3: CASSLAQGVETQYF. The CDR3 region has the DNA TGCGCCAGCAGCTTGGCTCAGGGGGTGGAGACCCAGTACTTC.